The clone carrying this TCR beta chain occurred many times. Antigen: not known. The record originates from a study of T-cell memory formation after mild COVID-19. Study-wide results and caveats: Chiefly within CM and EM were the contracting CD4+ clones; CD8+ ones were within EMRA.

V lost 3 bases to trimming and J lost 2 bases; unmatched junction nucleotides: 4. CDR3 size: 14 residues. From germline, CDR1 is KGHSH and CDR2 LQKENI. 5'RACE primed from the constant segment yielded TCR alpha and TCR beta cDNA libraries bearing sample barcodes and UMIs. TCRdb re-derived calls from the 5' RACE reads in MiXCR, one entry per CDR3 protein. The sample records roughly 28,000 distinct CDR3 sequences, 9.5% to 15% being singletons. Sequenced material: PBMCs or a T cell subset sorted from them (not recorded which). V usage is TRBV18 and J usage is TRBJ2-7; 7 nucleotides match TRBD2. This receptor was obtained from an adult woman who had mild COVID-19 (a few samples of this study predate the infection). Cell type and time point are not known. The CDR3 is CASSPPGLAYEQYF. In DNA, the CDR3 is TGTGCCAGCTCACCCCCAGGACTAGCCTACGAGCAGTACTTC. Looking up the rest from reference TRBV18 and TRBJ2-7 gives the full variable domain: NAGVMQNPRHLVRRRGQEARLRCSPMKGHSHVYWYRQLPEEGLKFMVYLQKENIIDESGMPKERFSAEFPKEGPSILRIQQVVRGDSAAYFCASSPPGLAYEQYFGPGTRLTVT.